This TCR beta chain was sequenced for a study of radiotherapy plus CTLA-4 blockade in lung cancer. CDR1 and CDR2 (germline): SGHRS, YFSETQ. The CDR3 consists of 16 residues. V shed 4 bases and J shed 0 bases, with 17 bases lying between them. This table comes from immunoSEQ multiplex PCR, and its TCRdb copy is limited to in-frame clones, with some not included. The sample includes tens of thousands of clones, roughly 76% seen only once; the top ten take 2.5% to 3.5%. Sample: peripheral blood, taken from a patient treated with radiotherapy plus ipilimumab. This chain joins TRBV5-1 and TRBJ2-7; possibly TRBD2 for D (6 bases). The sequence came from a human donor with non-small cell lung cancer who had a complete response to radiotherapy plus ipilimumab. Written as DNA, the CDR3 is TGCGCCAGCAGCGGGGACTCAAGTGGGTCCTCCTACGAGCAGTACTTC. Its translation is CASSGDSSGSSYEQYF. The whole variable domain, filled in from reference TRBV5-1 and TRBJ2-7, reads KAGVTQTPRYLIKTRGQQVTLSCSPISGHRSVSWYQQTPGQGLQFLFEYFSETQRNKGNFPGRFSGRQFSNSRSEMNVSTLELGDSALYLCASSGDSSGSSYEQYFGPGTRLTVT.